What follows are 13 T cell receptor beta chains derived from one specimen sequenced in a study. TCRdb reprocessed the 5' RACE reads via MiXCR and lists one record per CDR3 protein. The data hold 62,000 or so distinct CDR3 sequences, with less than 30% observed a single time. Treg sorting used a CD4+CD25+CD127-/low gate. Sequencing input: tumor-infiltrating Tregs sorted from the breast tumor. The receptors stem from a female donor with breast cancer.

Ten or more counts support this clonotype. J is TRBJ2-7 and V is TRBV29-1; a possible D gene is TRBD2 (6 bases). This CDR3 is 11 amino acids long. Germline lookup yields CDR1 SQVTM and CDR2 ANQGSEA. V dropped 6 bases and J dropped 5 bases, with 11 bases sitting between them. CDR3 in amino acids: CSVEWGDEQYF. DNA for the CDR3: TGCAGCGTGGAATGGGGGGACGAGCAGTACTTC.

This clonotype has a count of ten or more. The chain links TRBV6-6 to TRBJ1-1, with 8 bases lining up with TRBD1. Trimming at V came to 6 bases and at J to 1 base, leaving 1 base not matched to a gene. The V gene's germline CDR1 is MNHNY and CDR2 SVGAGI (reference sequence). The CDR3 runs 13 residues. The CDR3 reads CASSGQGNTEAFF. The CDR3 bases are TGTGCCAGCAGCGGACAGGGGAACACTGAAGCTTTCTTT.

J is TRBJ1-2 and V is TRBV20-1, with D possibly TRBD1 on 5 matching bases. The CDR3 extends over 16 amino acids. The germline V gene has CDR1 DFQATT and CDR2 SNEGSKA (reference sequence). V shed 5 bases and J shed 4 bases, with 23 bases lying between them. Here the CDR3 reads CSALVRTEGYFYGYTF. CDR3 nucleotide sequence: TGCAGTGCTCTGGTGCGCACAGAGGGGTATTTCTATGGCTACACCTTC.

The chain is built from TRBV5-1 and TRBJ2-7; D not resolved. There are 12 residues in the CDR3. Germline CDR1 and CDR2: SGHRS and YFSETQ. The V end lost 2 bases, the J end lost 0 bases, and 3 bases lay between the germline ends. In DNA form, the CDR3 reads TGCGCCAGCAGCTTTATCTCCTACGAGCAGTACTTC. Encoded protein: CASSFISYEQYF. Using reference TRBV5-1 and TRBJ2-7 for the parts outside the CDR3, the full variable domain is KAGVTQTPRYLIKTRGQQVTLSCSPISGHRSVSWYQQTPGQGLQFLFEYFSETQRNKGNFPGRFSGRQFSNSRSEMNVSTLELGDSALYLCASSFISYEQYFGPGTRLTVT.

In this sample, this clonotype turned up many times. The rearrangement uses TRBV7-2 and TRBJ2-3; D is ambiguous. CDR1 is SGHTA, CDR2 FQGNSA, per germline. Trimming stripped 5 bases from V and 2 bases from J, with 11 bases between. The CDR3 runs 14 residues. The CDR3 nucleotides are TGTGCCAGCAGCCCGCGTGTCTTCACAGATACGCAGTATTTT. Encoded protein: CASSPRVFTDTQYF.

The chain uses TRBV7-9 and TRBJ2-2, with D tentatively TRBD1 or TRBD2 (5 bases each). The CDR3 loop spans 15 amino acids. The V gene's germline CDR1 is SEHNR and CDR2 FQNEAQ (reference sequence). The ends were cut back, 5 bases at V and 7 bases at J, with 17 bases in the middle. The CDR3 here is CASSPEGRWIGELFF. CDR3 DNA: TGTGCCAGCAGCCCTGAGGGGAGATGGATCGGGGAGCTGTTTTTT.

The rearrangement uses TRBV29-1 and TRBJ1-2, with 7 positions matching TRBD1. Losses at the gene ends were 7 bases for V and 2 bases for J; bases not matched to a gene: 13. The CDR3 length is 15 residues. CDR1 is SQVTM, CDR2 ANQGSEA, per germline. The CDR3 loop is CSARQHDRANYGYTF. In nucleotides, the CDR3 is TGCAGCGCCAGACAACACGACAGGGCCAACTATGGCTACACCTTC.

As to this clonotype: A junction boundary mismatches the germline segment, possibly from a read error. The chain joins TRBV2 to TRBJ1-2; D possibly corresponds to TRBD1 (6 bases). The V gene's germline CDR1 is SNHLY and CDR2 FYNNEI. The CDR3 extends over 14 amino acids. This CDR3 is CASNEPTGTYGYTF. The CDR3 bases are TGTGCCAGCAATGAACCGACAGGCACCTATGGCTACACCTTC.

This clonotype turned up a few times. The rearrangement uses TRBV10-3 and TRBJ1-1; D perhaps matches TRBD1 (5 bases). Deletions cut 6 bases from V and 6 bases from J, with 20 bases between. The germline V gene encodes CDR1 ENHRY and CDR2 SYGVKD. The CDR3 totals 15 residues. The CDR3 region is CAIREDSPRFPEAFF. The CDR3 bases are TGTGCCATCAGGGAAGACAGCCCCAGGTTTCCTGAAGCTTTCTTT.

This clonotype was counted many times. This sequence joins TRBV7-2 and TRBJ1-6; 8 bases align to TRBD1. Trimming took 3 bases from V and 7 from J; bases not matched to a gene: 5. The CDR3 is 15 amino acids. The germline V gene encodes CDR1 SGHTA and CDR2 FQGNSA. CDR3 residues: CASSFQTGGNSPLHF. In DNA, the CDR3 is TGTGCCAGCAGCTTCCAAACAGGGGGAAATTCACCCCTCCACTTT.

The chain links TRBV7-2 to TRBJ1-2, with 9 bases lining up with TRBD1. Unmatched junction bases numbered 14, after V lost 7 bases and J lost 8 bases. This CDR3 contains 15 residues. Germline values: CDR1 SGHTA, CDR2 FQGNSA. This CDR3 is CASNKRTGEQGGYTF. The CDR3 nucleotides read TGTGCCAGCAACAAGCGGACAGGGGAACAAGGGGGCTACACCTTC.

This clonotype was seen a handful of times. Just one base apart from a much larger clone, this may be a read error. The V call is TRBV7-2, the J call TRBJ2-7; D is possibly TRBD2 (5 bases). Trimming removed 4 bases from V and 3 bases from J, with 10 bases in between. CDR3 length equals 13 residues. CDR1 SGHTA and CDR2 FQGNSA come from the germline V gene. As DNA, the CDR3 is TGTGCCAGCAGCTCAGCGGTAAGCTACGAGCAGTACTTC. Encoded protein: CASSSAVSYEQYF.

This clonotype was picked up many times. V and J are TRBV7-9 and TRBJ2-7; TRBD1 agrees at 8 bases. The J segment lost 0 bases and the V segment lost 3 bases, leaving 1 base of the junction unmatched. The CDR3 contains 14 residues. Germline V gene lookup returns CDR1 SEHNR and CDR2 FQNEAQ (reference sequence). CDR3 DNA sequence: TGTGCCAGCAGCTTCACAGGGGGCTCCTACGAGCAGTACTTC. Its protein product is CASSFTGGSYEQYF.